This is a list of T cell receptor beta chains from one sample in a study of T cell changes during pregnancy in multiple sclerosis. TCRdb keeps only in-frame clones here, not all; method: immunoSEQ multiplex PCR. The sample lists 100,000 to 150,000 clones, approximately 95% occurring once. The sequences come from peripheral blood, collected before pregnancy. These receptors all stem from a female donor with multiple sclerosis, enrolled in a pregnancy study. The CDR3 runs from the conserved cysteine through the conserved F or W. D genes are given only for firm matches. Rows give clone size only sometimes, using once, few, many, or a class for an expanded clone.

TRBV6-1	once	TRBJ1-5	NA	TGTGCCAGCAGTGAAGCGGTGCTGAAGGGCGGGCAGCCCCAGCATTTT	CASSEAVLKGGQPQHF
TRBV29-1	NA	TRBJ2-3	NA	TGCAGCGTAACACTGGGACTCGCCACAGATACGCAGTATTTT	CSVTLGLATDTQYF
TRBV5-3	NA	TRBJ2-1	NA	TGTGCCAGAAGCTTGGACAGGAAAAGGGGGAATGAGCAGTTCTTC	CARSLDRKRGNEQFF
TRBV7-9	NA	TRBJ1-1	NA	TGTGCCAGCAGCTTAAGCGGAGGCACTGAAGCTTTCTTT	CASSLSGGTEAFF
TRBV7-9	NA	TRBJ1-1	NA	TGTGCCAGCAGCCACGGAAATACAGGGCCCACTGAAGCTTTCTTT	CASSHGNTGPTEAFF
TRBV5-4	once	TRBJ2-1	NA	TGTGCCAGCAGCAACCGGGGTGAGCAGTTCTTC	CASSNRGEQFF
TRBV6-1	NA	TRBJ2-1	TRBD2	TGTGCCAGCAGGAGGACTAGCGGGCCCAATGAGCAGTTCTTC	CASRRTSGPNEQFF
TRBV6-5	NA	TRBJ2-7	TRBD1	TGTGCCAGCAGTTACTCGGGACAGGGTTCTTACGAGCAGTACTTC	CASSYSGQGSYEQYF
TRBV7-9	NA	TRBJ2-6	TRBD1	TGTGCCAGCAGCTTATATCTGCCCGGGGACAGGGGAGGGGCCAACGTCCTGACTTTC	CASSLYLPGDRGGANVLTF
TRBV27	NA	TRBJ1-5	NA	TGTGCCAGCAGTTTAAGATTAGGCAATCAGCCCCAGCATTTT	CASSLRLGNQPQHF
TRBV28	NA	TRBJ2-3	TRBD2	TGTGCCAGCAGTTTATCGGGGACTAGCGGGAGGGCAAGGTTCGATACGCAGTATTTT	CASSLSGTSGRARFDTQYF
TRBV7-3	NA	TRBJ2-3	NA	TGTGCCAGCAGCTTAAAAACTGCCGATACGCAGTATTTT	CASSLKTADTQYF
TRBV5-1	NA	TRBJ1-5	TRBD1	TGCGCCAGCAGCTTGGGGACAGGGGGTCCCAATCAGCCCCAGCATTTT	CASSLGTGGPNQPQHF
TRBV10-3	NA	TRBJ2-2	TRBD2	TGTGCCTCAGAAGGACTAGCGGGGACCGGGGAGCTGTTTTTT	CASEGLAGTGELFF
TRBV27	NA	TRBJ1-1	TRBD1	TGTGCCAGCAGTTCCACGCCGGGACAGGGGGTATCCGCTGAAGCTTTCTTT	CASSSTPGQGVSAEAFF
TRBV9	NA	TRBJ1-5	TRBD1	TGTGCCAGCAGCGCCCAAGGCCGTGACAGGGTCGGTACAGTGAGCAATCAGCCCCAGCATTTT	CASSAQGRDRVGTVSNQPQHF
TRBV6-5	NA	TRBJ2-5	NA	TGTGCCAGCAGTTACTCTGGGGGCCCTGGGGAGACCCAGTACTTC	CASSYSGGPGETQYF
TRBV7-2	NA	TRBJ1-5	NA	TGTGCCAGCAGCTTAGTGGCCCCCCTCGGGAGCAATCAGCCCCAGCATTTT	CASSLVAPLGSNQPQHF
TRBV13	NA	TRBJ1-1	TRBD1	TGTGCCAGCAGCCTCCTGGGGGACAGGGAAGCTTTCTTT	CASSLLGDREAFF
TRBV5-4	once	TRBJ2-2	TRBD1	TGTGCCAGCAGCTCAACCTACGGACAGGGGGCCCCGAACACCGGGGAGCTGTTTTTT	CASSSTYGQGAPNTGELFF
TRBV7-2	NA	TRBJ2-1	TRBD1	TGTGCCAGCAGCCGCACAGGGGGCTCCTACAATGAGCAGTTCTTC	CASSRTGGSYNEQFF
TRBV4-1	NA	TRBJ2-5	NA	TGCGCCAGCAGCCAACCTATGGAGACCCAGTACTTC	CASSQPMETQYF
TRBV27	NA	TRBJ2-4	NA	TGTGCCAGAAGCCTCCAGGGCCCGGGTGACATTCAGTACTTC	CARSLQGPGDIQYF
TRBV6-5	NA	TRBJ2-5	NA	TGTGCCAGCAAGGGGCCCCAAGAGACCCAGTACTTC	CASKGPQETQYF
TRBV19	once	TRBJ2-7	TRBD2	TGTGCCAGTAGTTTCGCTAGCGGGACTACCTACGAGCAGTACTTC	CASSFASGTTYEQYF
TRBV19	NA	TRBJ1-5	NA	TGTGCCAGTAGTATTTCGGCGCCAGGGTTCCAGCCCCAGCATTTT	CASSISAPGFQPQHF
TRBV5-6	NA	TRBJ2-7	TRBD2	TGTGCCAGCAGCTACGGGACTAGCGGGATTAGTTTGCAGTACTTC	CASSYGTSGISLQYF
TRBV9	NA	TRBJ1-1	NA	TGTGCCAGCAGCGTAGCAGGGGCCTTGAACACTGAAGCTTTCTTT	CASSVAGALNTEAFF
TRBV6-5	once	TRBJ2-1	NA	TGTGCCAGCAGGTCGCGGGATTTAAACTACAATGAGCAGTTCTTC	CASRSRDLNYNEQFF
TRBV6-6	NA	TRBJ2-1	NA	TGTGCCAGCAGTTCTACCGGGAATGAGCAGTTCTTC	CASSSTGNEQFF
TRBV9	NA	TRBJ1-5	NA	TGTGCCAGCAGCGTAGAGAGGCAGGGTAGTCAGCCCCAGCATTTT	CASSVERQGSQPQHF
TRBV18	NA	TRBJ1-1	TRBD1	TGTGCCAGCTCACCCAGGGGGCAGAAGACTGAAGCTTTCTTT	CASSPRGQKTEAFF
TRBV2	NA	TRBJ2-1	TRBD1	TGTGCCAGCAGTGAAGCCGACAGGGTATCATATCTCTTCGATGAGCAGTTCTTC	CASSEADRVSYLFDEQFF
TRBV6-1	once	TRBJ1-1	TRBD1	TGTGCCAGCAGCGAAATGGACAGGGCGAACACTGAAGCTTTCTTT	CASSEMDRANTEAFF
TRBV6-5	NA	TRBJ2-5	TRBD1	TGTGCCAGCAGTTATGGGACAGCAATACAAGAGACCCAGTACTTC	CASSYGTAIQETQYF
TRBV10-1	NA	TRBJ2-1	NA	TGCGCCAGCAGTGGAGTGGACGGGGGAGGTGGAAATGAGCAGTTCTTC	CASSGVDGGGGNEQFF
TRBV2	NA	TRBJ2-7	NA	TGTGCCAGCAGTGACAACTCCTACGAGCAGTACTTC	CASSDNSYEQYF
TRBV7-3	NA	TRBJ2-3	TRBD2	TGTGCCAGCAGCTTAACCGGGACTAGGCCAGATACGCAGTATTTT	CASSLTGTRPDTQYF
TRBV19	NA	TRBJ1-1	TRBD1	TGTGCCAGTAGTGGGACAGGGGATACTGAAGCTTTCTTT	CASSGTGDTEAFF
TRBV7-2	NA	TRBJ2-7	NA	TGTGCCAGCAGCCCTAGGACATCGAGCTCCTACGAGCAGTACTTC	CASSPRTSSSYEQYF
TRBV5-1	NA	TRBJ1-1	TRBD1	TGCGCCAGCAGCCTCCGGACAGGCGACACTGAAGCTTTCTTT	CASSLRTGDTEAFF
TRBV4-1	NA	TRBJ2-2	TRBD1	TGCGCCAGCAGCCCTAATACCGGGACAGGGGTCACCGGGGAGCTGTTTTTT	CASSPNTGTGVTGELFF